This T cell receptor (beta chain) was identified during a study of technical replicates of blood from several donors. Germline V lookup: CDR1 KGHSH, CDR2 LQKENI. The CDR3 length is 14 residues. The ends were cut back, 6 bases at V and 2 bases at J, with 13 bases in the middle. The repertoire was sequenced with immunoSEQ multiplex PCR; TCRdb's copy has only in-frame clones and lacks some. The repertoire has about 59,000 clones, more than 95% of them found once; the top ten carry about 0.19%. Sequenced sample: T cells isolated from PBMCs. The clonotype originates from a human donor in good health. The V and J genes are TRBV18 and TRBJ1-1; D is perhaps TRBD1 (6 bases). The CDR3 bases are TGTGCCAGCTCTAACAGGGAGATAAACACTGAAGCTTTCTTT. Translating it yields CASSNREINTEAFF. Drawing the rest from reference TRBV18 and TRBJ1-1, the complete variable domain is NAGVMQNPRHLVRRRGQEARLRCSPMKGHSHVYWYRQLPEEGLKFMVYLQKENIIDESGMPKERFSAEFPKEGPSILRIQQVVRGDSAAYFCASSNREINTEAFFGQGTRLTVV.